The following is a T cell receptor (beta chain) sequence with its context. The antigen is not known. Through template switching, a universal primer site was introduced, and the cDNA contained unique molecular identifiers. Each CDR3 protein gets one entry after TCRdb re-called the 5' RACE reads with MiXCR. The sample has 1.5 million to 2 million distinct CDR3 sequences, about 31% seen once. From germline, CDR1 is SGHAT and CDR2 FQNNGV. The CDR3 totals 14 residues. V was trimmed by 8 bases and J by 2 bases, leaving 15 bases between them. These data come from a study of identical twins. General study results and limits: The models systematically underestimated how much out-of-frame TCR alpha was shared in monozygotic twins. Insertions were reduced in abundant cord blood beta clonotypes but not in memory repertoires. Weaker excess twin sharing was observed in beta out-of-frame sequences.

This chain joins TRBV11-2 and TRBJ1-2; D call uncertain. Sequenced: cord blood. The receptor's source is a newborn girl in good health. The DNA for the CDR3 is TGTGCCAGCTCCGAAGGGCGGAAAAACTATGGCTACACCTTC. Protein: CASSEGRKNYGYTF.